The clone carrying this T cell receptor beta chain counts as medium-sized (0.01 to 0.1%). The source of the sample is a study of neurological immune-mediated disorders. The CDR3 totals 12 residues. With 3 bases removed from V and 7 bases from J, the gap between germline ends came to 12 bases. CDR1 and CDR2 (germline): DFQATT, SNEGSKA (reference sequence). Time point in this sample: longitudinal time-point 3. Template-switch 5'RACE cDNA synthesis added a 10-nucleotide unique molecular identifier. From the 5' RACE reads, TCRdb called clonotypes with MiXCR, one entry per CDR3 protein. The table lists roughly 50,000 distinct CDR3 sequences, about 13% of them singletons.

V gene TRBV20-1 combines with J gene TRBJ2-5; a weak D match, TRBD1 (5 bases). The clonotype comes from a male donor with HTLV-1-associated myelopathy (HAM/TSP). Sequenced material: PBMCs. Here the CDR3 reads CSASTRDGTQYF. DNA of the CDR3: TGCAGTGCTAGTACCAGGGATGGGACCCAGTACTTC.